Reported below is one T cell receptor (beta chain). Its target is not known. The data originate from a study of beta chain features in type 1 diabetes. Notes on the study in general: A moderate, significant TCRB CDR3 shortening appeared in type 1 diabetes across four CD4+ subsets. Any HLA type influence on TCRB rearrangement was left unresolved here.

The CDR3 is 14 amino acids. Germline CDR1 and CDR2: SQVTM and ANQGSEA. The V and J ends lost 4 bases and 9 bases respectively, with 19 bases between them. Markers CD45RO/CCR7/CD25/CD127/CD95/CD27 served to sort CD4+ naive, central memory, regulatory and stem cell-like memory cells. What was sequenced were expressed TCRB transcripts, since all of the isolated RNA had been reverse transcribed. The repertoire was sequenced with immunoSEQ multiplex PCR; TCRdb's copy has only in-frame clones and lacks some. The repertoire includes about 150,000 clones, approximately 8.7% of them detected once, and around 0.64% sits in the top ten.

Material: central memory CD4+ T cells from blood. The V and J genes are TRBV29-1 and TRBJ2-1; maybe TRBD2 (6 bases). This sequence was found in a woman under 40 with type 1 diabetes. CDR3 nucleotide sequence: TGCAGCGTTGGAGAGCGGGCCCGGATTCGTGAGCAGTTCTTC. Its protein product is CSVGERARIREQFF.